This entry is about one T cell receptor beta chain. Tregs were sorted as CD4+CD25+CD127-/low cells. Trimming took 4 bases from V and 3 from J, leaving 12 bases between them. This CDR3 comprises 14 residues. TCRdb reprocessed the 5' RACE reads with MiXCR, giving one entry per CDR3 protein. The sample includes 62,000 or so distinct CDR3 sequences, approximately 26% seen only once; the top ten take roughly 2.3%. The sample comprised tumor-infiltrating Tregs sorted from the breast tumor. The receptor was derived from a female donor with breast cancer. The chain employs TRBV12-3 or TRBV12-4 and TRBJ1-2, with D perhaps TRBD1 (5 bases). The chain's CDR3 is CASSSPGRDYGYTF. The CDR3 bases are TGTGCCAGCAGTTCTCCAGGGAGGGACTATGGCTACACCTTC.